Only a few counts were recorded for the clone carrying this TCR beta chain. It was with 32 V and 13 J primers that multiplex PCR amplified TCR beta CDR3. TCRdb itself ran the multiplex PCR reads through MiXCR, one entry per CDR3 protein. Here the sample spans some 21,000 distinct CDR3 sequences, around 30% being singletons. Each sample used approximately 550 ng of genomic DNA from bulk tumor tissue. Taken during surgery, several biopsies per primary tumor were spaced as far apart as possible within the tumor mass. Patients underwent curative surgery for non-small cell lung cancer (untreated and newly diagnosed). The data were obtained in a study of immune heterogeneity within non-small cell lung tumors. Study background: There was 1 tumor not otherwise specified, along with some 11 non-squamous carcinomas and several squamous cell carcinomas.

The length of the CDR3 is 14 residues. The V segment lost 0 bases and the J segment 4 bases; nucleotides outside the gene matches: 2. This receptor was taken from a man aged 40-49 years with non-small cell lung cancer. The chain has TRBV12-3 or TRBV12-4 and TRBJ1-1; 7 bases fit TRBD1. Specimen: lung tumor tissue. CDR3 sequence reads: CASSLADRVTEAFF. CDR3 nucleotide sequence: TGTGCCAGCAGTTTAGCTGACAGGGTCACTGAAGCTTTCTTT.